A selection of T cell receptor beta chains follows, all from one sample in a study of T cell responses to AZD1222 COVID-19 vaccine. Repertoires were generated with immunoSEQ multiplex PCR, while TCRdb's copy carries only in-frame clones and drops some. The table records 95,000 to 150,000 clones, 92% of them present only once. The specimen comprised peripheral blood, sampled on day 0 of AZD1222 vaccination. These receptor sequences come from an adult in good health. Both conserved end residues are part of each CDR3. A D gene is named only where the DNA matches it firmly. The size field is filled for only some rows; it gives once, few, many or a size class.

size: .; V: TRBV13; D: .; J: TRBJ2-4; DNA: TGTGCCAGCAGCTTGAGTGGGAGGTTGGCCAAAAACATTCAGTACTTC; CDR3: CASSLSGRLAKNIQYF
size: .; V: TRBV28; D: .; J: TRBJ1-1; DNA: TGTGCCAGCAGCCTCGTACTGGCTGAAGCTTTCTTT; CDR3: CASSLVLAEAFF
size: .; V: TRBV9; D: TRBD1; J: TRBJ1-3; DNA: TGTGCCAGCAGCGGACAGGGCCTCTCTGGAAACACCATATATTTT; CDR3: CASSGQGLSGNTIYF
size: .; V: TRBV5-1; D: .; J: TRBJ2-7; DNA: TGCGCCAGCAGCCGAGCGCGGGACAGCTTCCCCGAGCAGTACTTC; CDR3: CASSRARDSFPEQYF
size: .; V: TRBV5-6; D: .; J: TRBJ2-2; DNA: TGTGCCAGCAGCTTGTTTAGAGCGAACACCGGGGAGCTGTTTTTT; CDR3: CASSLFRANTGELFF
size: .; V: TRBV6-5; D: TRBD1; J: TRBJ2-7; DNA: TGTGCCAGCAGTTACGCAGGGGGCCCCTACGAGCAGTACTTC; CDR3: CASSYAGGPYEQYF
size: .; V: TRBV7-6; D: TRBD2; J: TRBJ2-7; DNA: TGTGCCAGCAGCTTAGAGCCGGGACTAGCGGGACCGGGCGACGAGCAGTACTTC; CDR3: CASSLEPGLAGPGDEQYF
size: once; V: TRBV19; D: .; J: TRBJ2-7; DNA: TGTGCCAGTTCTGTTTTCGGGGCTCGAGAGCAGTACTTC; CDR3: CASSVFGAREQYF
size: .; V: TRBV5-1; D: .; J: TRBJ1-4; DNA: TGCGCCAGCAGCTCAGCGGGGGTGTATTTT; CDR3: CASSSAGVYF
size: .; V: TRBV30; D: .; J: TRBJ1-1; DNA: TGTGCCTGGGCCTTACCAGGGGCGGCGAGGACTGAAGCTTTCTTT; CDR3: CAWALPGAARTEAFF
size: .; V: TRBV9; D: .; J: TRBJ1-4; DNA: TGTGCCAGCAGCCCCCAGGGCCCCGGGGAAAAACTGTTTTTT; CDR3: CASSPQGPGEKLFF
size: .; V: TRBV18; D: .; J: TRBJ1-2; DNA: TGTGCCAGCTCACCGAATGACAGGAGTTATAGTTATGGCTACACCTTC; CDR3: CASSPNDRSYSYGYTF
size: .; V: TRBV23-1; D: TRBD2; J: TRBJ2-2; DNA: TGCGCCAGCAGTCAATCGGATCGGGCGGGGGAGGACACCGGGGAGCTGTTTTTT; CDR3: CASSQSDRAGEDTGELFF
size: .; V: TRBV6-2/TRBV6-3; D: .; J: TRBJ1-2; DNA: TGTGCCAGCAGTTACTCGATCGGAGGCTATGGCTACACCTTC; CDR3: CASSYSIGGYGYTF
size: .; V: TRBV7-6; D: TRBD2; J: TRBJ2-3; DNA: TGTGCCAGCAGCTTACCCAGGACCGGACTAGCGGGAAGCACAGATACGCAGTATTTT; CDR3: CASSLPRTGLAGSTDTQYF
size: .; V: TRBV6-2/TRBV6-3; D: TRBD2; J: TRBJ2-7; DNA: TGTGCCAGCAGCTCCCGGACTAGCGGGAGTAACCCCCGCGAGCAGTACTTC; CDR3: CASSSRTSGSNPREQYF
size: .; V: TRBV28; D: .; J: TRBJ1-2; DNA: TGTGCCAGCACCTCTGGGGCTGGAGGCCTTTACGGCTACACCTTC; CDR3: CASTSGAGGLYGYTF
size: .; V: TRBV6-1; D: .; J: TRBJ1-5; DNA: TGTGCCAGCAGTGAGGCCCACGGGTATAACAATCAGCCCCAGCATTTT; CDR3: CASSEAHGYNNQPQHF
size: .; V: TRBV6-5; D: TRBD1; J: TRBJ1-6; DNA: TGTGCCAGCAGTTATGCAGGGGGCGGTTCACCCCTCCACTTT; CDR3: CASSYAGGGSPLHF
size: .; V: TRBV6-2/TRBV6-3; D: .; J: TRBJ1-5; DNA: TGTGCCAGCAGCCGCCTTTGGTCGGGCGGCAATCAGCCCCAGCATTTT; CDR3: CASSRLWSGGNQPQHF
size: .; V: TRBV5-4; D: .; J: TRBJ2-5; DNA: TGTGCCAGCAGCTTGGTTGGAAGGGAGCCCCAGTACTTC; CDR3: CASSLVGREPQYF
size: few; V: TRBV21-1; D: .; J: TRBJ1-4; DNA: TGTGCCAGCAGCTCAAGAGACCGGCCCCTCTGGGAAAAACTGTTTTTT; CDR3: CASSSRDRPLWEKLFF
size: .; V: TRBV7-2; D: TRBD1; J: TRBJ1-1; DNA: TGTGCCAGCAGCAACCGACAGGGGAAAACTGAAGCTTTCTTT; CDR3: CASSNRQGKTEAFF
size: .; V: TRBV18; D: .; J: TRBJ1-1; DNA: TGTGCCAGCTCATCGACTGGGGACACTGAAGCTTTCTTT; CDR3: CASSSTGDTEAFF
size: .; V: TRBV5-1; D: .; J: TRBJ2-1; DNA: TGCGCCAGCAGCAGGGCCGAGTGGGGCAATGAGCAGTTCTTC; CDR3: CASSRAEWGNEQFF
size: .; V: TRBV7-2; D: .; J: TRBJ1-1; DNA: TGTGCCAGCAGCTTGGTCGCCCCGTGGGGGACTGAAGCTTTCTTT; CDR3: CASSLVAPWGTEAFF
size: few; V: TRBV27; D: TRBD1; J: TRBJ1-4; DNA: TGTGCCAGCAGTCAGTGGACAGGGGGAGGTGAAAAACTGTTTTTT; CDR3: CASSQWTGGGEKLFF
size: once; V: TRBV29-1; D: .; J: TRBJ1-2; DNA: TGCAGCGTTGAACTAACTGAGGCGAACTATGGCTACACCTTC; CDR3: CSVELTEANYGYTF
size: once; V: TRBV9; D: .; J: TRBJ1-6; DNA: TGTGCCAGCGGGGGGGGCTCGGTGACACCCCTCCACTTT; CDR3: CASGGGSVTPLHF
size: .; V: TRBV6-2/TRBV6-3; D: .; J: TRBJ2-2; DNA: TGTGCCAGCAGTCTCGTAGGCGAGGACCGGGGAGAGCTGTTTTTT; CDR3: CASSLVGEDRGELFF
size: .; V: TRBV5-1; D: TRBD1; J: TRBJ1-2; DNA: TGCGCCAGCAGCGGGGGACAGGGACATGGCTACACCTTC; CDR3: CASSGGQGHGYTF
size: .; V: TRBV12-3/TRBV12-4; D: TRBD1; J: TRBJ1-2; DNA: TGTGCCAGCAGTTTAGGGCAGGGGGACGGCTACACCTTC; CDR3: CASSLGQGDGYTF
size: .; V: TRBV20-1; D: .; J: TRBJ2-3; DNA: TGCAGTGCTATTGATGGCCGTAGCACAGATACGCAGTATTTT; CDR3: CSAIDGRSTDTQYF
size: few; V: TRBV27; D: TRBD1; J: TRBJ2-7; DNA: TGTGCCAGCAGTTCCACAGGGGACCGCTACGAGCAGTACTTC; CDR3: CASSSTGDRYEQYF
size: .; V: TRBV19; D: TRBD1; J: TRBJ2-3; DNA: TGTGCCAGTAGCGGGGTGGGGACAGGGGAAGCAGATACGCAGTATTTT; CDR3: CASSGVGTGEADTQYF
size: .; V: TRBV2; D: .; J: TRBJ1-2; DNA: TGTGCCAGCAGCCTTAGTCAGGGTACGGACTATGGCTACACCTTC; CDR3: CASSLSQGTDYGYTF
size: once; V: TRBV5-1; D: .; J: TRBJ2-7; DNA: TGCGCCAGCAGACAAGACAGCCAAGCATACGAGCAGTACTTC; CDR3: CASRQDSQAYEQYF
size: .; V: TRBV5-1; D: TRBD1; J: TRBJ2-1; DNA: TGCGCCAGCAGCAAGACAGGGGGCATCGGTGAGCAGTTCTTC; CDR3: CASSKTGGIGEQFF
size: .; V: TRBV19; D: .; J: TRBJ1-1; DNA: TGTGCCAGTAGTACCCCGGGGGCAGGGACTGAAGCTTTCTTT; CDR3: CASSTPGAGTEAFF
size: once; V: TRBV9; D: TRBD2; J: TRBJ2-1; DNA: TGTGCCAGCAGCGCTTTAGCGGGGGGACACAATGAGCAGTTCTTC; CDR3: CASSALAGGHNEQFF
size: .; V: TRBV24-1; D: .; J: TRBJ2-1; DNA: TGTGCCACCAGTGATTTCGGTGTGGAATCCTACAATGAGCAGTTCTTC; CDR3: CATSDFGVESYNEQFF
size: .; V: TRBV9; D: TRBD2; J: TRBJ2-3; DNA: TGTGCCAGCAGCGTAGCTGGACTAGCGGGAGGCCCAGATACGCAGTATTTT; CDR3: CASSVAGLAGGPDTQYF
size: .; V: TRBV9; D: .; J: TRBJ2-5; DNA: TGTGCCAGCAGCAAAGTCGGGGGGCTAGCAGACTTCAAACAAGAGACCCAGTACTTC; CDR3: CASSKVGGLADFKQETQYF
size: once; V: TRBV9; D: .; J: TRBJ2-7; DNA: TGTGCCAGCAGCGTAGGCCATTCATCTACCTACGAGCAGTACTTC; CDR3: CASSVGHSSTYEQYF
size: .; V: TRBV28; D: .; J: TRBJ1-6; DNA: TGTGCCACCCAGGAATGGGAGAACAATTCACCCCTCCACTTT; CDR3: CATQEWENNSPLHF